This TCR beta chain came from a study of cytomegalovirus exposure and HLA in healthy donors (TCRdb year 2017). Study-wide context: According to a later analysis, the approximately 130 validation repertoires were produced on the same platform as the roughly 600 repertoires of the first cohort. The study aimed to test whether signatures of past pathogen exposure could be identified by cataloging public T cell receptors. In addition to the first cohort of roughly 670 subjects, a separate validation cohort of 100 to 150 different subjects was used. The study combined high-throughput TCR immunosequencing, statistical association of individual TCRs with disease status, and machine learning to predict cytomegalovirus infection status. What the authors observed across the whole study: In vitro tests confirmed that a few of the cytomegalovirus-associated TCR beta chains recognize cytomegalovirus antigens. The classifier was reported to diagnose cytomegalovirus status with high specificity and sensitivity in both the original cohort and the validation cohort. The authors suggested that the approach could potentially be generalized to other disease states and immunological phenotypes. Most TCR sequences were observed very rarely across donors, whereas some public TCRs were present in many individuals. The validation cohort had no HLA typing available for a later analysis, so co-occurrence within that cohort was assessed over all 120 or so repertoires. Subsequent analysis determined that TCRs grouped into clusters in the first cohort also showed a tendency toward co-occurrence across the approximately 110 validation repertoires, and 90% to 95% of cluster scores exceeded 0. A total of some 180 TCR beta chains were listed by the study as associated with cytomegalovirus.

The donors belonged to the validation cohort of about 120 subjects, which was separate from the approximately 680-subject first cohort. V is reduced by 4 bases and J by 6 bases, leaving a spacing of 7 bases between them. The CDR3 runs 11 amino acids, cysteine and phenylalanine included. The CDR3 DNA has 33 bases and is translated from base 1. In the germline V gene (reference sequence), CDR1 corresponds to WNHNN and CDR2 to SYGVQD. The library was built by means of the immunoSEQ multiplex PCR assay. From the authors' description of their analysis: A statistical classification framework was built to diagnose cytomegalovirus status from the catalog of TCR beta chain sequences. This is the immuneACCESS table as TCRdb keeps it, with only in-frame sequences that have V and J called. A part of the clones is gone; compared with another copy, unresolved V genes explain less than half, and the rest is unexplained. V, J and clone size are taken as reported in that table, and D and trimming were inferred from the DNA itself. The sample has about 71,000 clones on record, over 85% of them singletons. Approximately 1.3% of the sample rests with the top ten.

This clone turned up a few times. There is no known antigen for this receptor. No per-base quality is available; no much larger clone lies one base away. The V and J genes are TRBV10-1 and TRBJ2-7; the D gene remains uncertain. This sequence was found in a man aged 18 to 29 in good health and CMV-seropositive. Input material: PBMCs. The CDR3 amino acid sequence is: CASSAGLEQYF. The nucleotide sequence is TGCGCCAGCAGTGCTGGGCTCGAGCAGTACTTC.